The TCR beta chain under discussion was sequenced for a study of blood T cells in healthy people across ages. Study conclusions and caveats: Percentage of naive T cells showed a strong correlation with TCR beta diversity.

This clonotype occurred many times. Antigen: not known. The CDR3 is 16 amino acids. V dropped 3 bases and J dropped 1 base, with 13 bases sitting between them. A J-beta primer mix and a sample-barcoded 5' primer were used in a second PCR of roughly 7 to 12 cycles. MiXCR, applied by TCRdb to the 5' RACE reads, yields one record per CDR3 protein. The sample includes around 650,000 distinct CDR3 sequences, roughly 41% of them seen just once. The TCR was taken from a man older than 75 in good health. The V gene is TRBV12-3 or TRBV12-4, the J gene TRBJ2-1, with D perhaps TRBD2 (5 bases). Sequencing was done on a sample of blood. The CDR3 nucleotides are TGTGCCAGCAGTTTGTCTAGCCGCTGGTCCTACAATGAGCAGTTCTTC. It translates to CASSLSSRWSYNEQFF.